The source of this T cell receptor (beta chain) is a study of TIL therapy for anti-PD-1-resistant metastatic lung cancer. Whole-study context: Patients then received nivolumab; progressors got lymphodepletion, TIL and IL-2.

Study results and limitations: After infusion, TIL clonotypes partly replaced peripheral T cells and declined over months.

The immunoSEQ assay was v3. Sequencing depth was 1.9 million or so read pairs for survey level, about 5-6.5 million for deep. Measured with immunoSEQ multiplex PCR; TCRdb has only the in-frame clones, and not every one. In the table there are tens of thousands of clones, around 79% of which are singletons. The time point is: pre-treatment sample, taken before nivolumab and TIL therapy. Enrollment ran from October 2017 to early 2020. About this clone itself: Its matching antigen is unknown.

V lost 1 base, J lost 9 bases, and 6 bases stayed unmatched. Germline V gives CDR1 SGHRS, CDR2 YFSETQ. The CDR3 runs 14 residues. The V and J genes are TRBV5-1 and TRBJ2-1; 8 bases fit TRBD2. The sample was blood, taken at baseline. The sequence derives from a person between 30 and 79 years old with non-small cell lung cancer. CDR3 sequence (DNA): TGCGCCAGCAGCTTGCCCGGGGGGGCCGTTGAGCAGTTCTTC. Residues: CASSLPGGAVEQFF.